This TCR beta chain is drawn from a study of OX40 agonist ivuxolimab in advanced cancers. Study summary: Age averaged roughly 60 years (range roughly 23 to 79), and about 86% were male.

The CDR3 is 14 amino acids. From germline, CDR1 is SGHDT and CDR2 YYEEEE. Trimming took 5 bases from V and 4 from J, leaving 16 bases between them. Data came from immunoSEQ multiplex PCR; TCRdb stores just in-frame clones and leaves some out. The sample shows roughly 100,000 clones, around 90% of them seen only once. Sample: CD4+ or CD8+ T cells sorted from blood, taken in a trial of the OX40 agonist ivuxolimab. This sequence was found in an adult with an advanced solid tumor such as melanoma, head and neck, liver or kidney cancer. The chain has TRBV5-6 and TRBJ2-7; a weak D match, TRBD1 (6 bases). For the CDR3, the DNA is TGTGCCAGCAGAACGGACAGAGAAGTATACGAGCAGTACTTC. Protein: CASRTDREVYEQYF.